This entry lists 5 T cell receptor beta chains sequenced from one sample in a study. TCRdb re-analysed the 5' RACE reads in MiXCR, keeping a single row per CDR3 protein. In the table there are roughly 8,200 distinct CDR3 sequences, 68% of which are singletons. Sequenced input: tumor-infiltrating naive CD4+ T cells sorted from the breast tumor. The subset was: naive CD4+ T cells, CD4+CD45RA+CD25-. These receptors originate from a female donor with breast cancer.

Written as DNA, the CDR3 is TGCAGCGTCGATGGGAACACTGAAGCTTTCTTT. This gives the protein CSVDGNTEAFF. J is TRBJ1-1 and V is TRBV29-1; unclear D gene. CDR1 and CDR2 (germline): SQVTM, ANQGSEA. The V end lost 6 bases, the J end lost 1 base, and 6 bases lay between the germline ends. The CDR3 has 11 amino acids. The entire variable domain, with the rest obtained from reference TRBV29-1 and TRBJ1-1, is as follows: SAVISQKPSRDICQRGTSLTIQCQVDSQVTMMFWYRQQPGQSLTLIATANQGSEATYESGFVIDKFPISRPNLTFSTLTVSNMSPEDSSIYLCSVDGNTEAFFGQGTRLTVV.

The genes are TRBV20-1 and TRBJ1-4, with D unclear. V was cut by 6 bases and J by 2 bases, with 13 bases left in between. Germline CDR1 is DFQATT and CDR2 is SNEGSKA (reference sequence). The CDR3 contains 14 residues. The CDR3 protein is CSATREATNEKLFF. The DNA of the CDR3 is TGCAGTGCGACACGGGAAGCCACTAATGAAAAACTGTTTTTT.

The chain is built from TRBV12-5 and TRBJ2-5, with D perhaps being TRBD1 or TRBD2 (5 bases each). Trimming cost V 5 bases and J 4 bases, with 14 bases left between them. The CDR3 spans 14 residues. CDR1 and CDR2 from the germline V gene are LGHNT and FRNRAP. CDR3 DNA: TGTGCTAGTGGTCTGGGGGACCGAAGAGAGACCCAGTACTTC. It yields the protein CASGLGDRRETQYF.

The chain combines TRBV20-1 with TRBJ2-3; 8 bases agree with TRBD2. The CDR3 totals 17 residues. The germline V gene has CDR1 DFQATT and CDR2 SNEGSKA (reference sequence). V shed 3 bases and J 1 base; nucleotides not matched to a gene: 12. CDR3 protein: CSARGSGGRLRTDTQYF. The CDR3 nucleotides read TGCAGTGCTAGGGGGTCGGGGGGGCGGCTACGCACAGATACGCAGTATTTT.

This clonotype was observed a handful of times. The rearrangement links TRBV10-2 to TRBJ1-1; 7 bases align to TRBD1. This CDR3 contains 15 residues. J gave up 3 bases and V 2 bases, and 6 bases lay outside the gene matches. Per the germline V gene, CDR1 is WSHSY and CDR2 is SAAADI. The CDR3 spells CASSEDGDSYTEAFF. The DNA of the CDR3 is TGCGCCAGCAGTGAGGACGGGGACAGCTACACTGAAGCTTTCTTT.